The sequence of this T cell receptor beta chain was determined in a study of CD8 T cells in ankylosing spondylitis. One entry per CDR3 protein results from TCRdb running MiXCR on the 5' RACE reads. This sample has about 92,000 distinct CDR3 sequences, with 7.5% to 9% found just once. This clonotype was recorded many times. The CDR3 sequence is 16 residues long. The germline CDR1 and CDR2 sequences are MNHNS and SASEGT. V was clipped by 6 bases and J by 2 bases; unmatched bases: 9. The origin of this receptor is a male donor with ankylosing spondylitis or in good health (not recorded which). The material sequenced was blood, either unsorted or a sorted T cell fraction (not recorded which). The chain joins TRBV6-1 to TRBJ2-4, with TRBD1 matching over 8 bases. The CDR3 nucleotides read TGTGCCAGCAGCCCCCGGACAGGGTTGACCAAAAACATTCAGTACTTC. This sequence encodes CASSPRTGLTKNIQYF.